Below, 2 T cell receptor beta chains from the same sample are listed, as sequenced in a study of blood T cells in healthy people across ages. Through a sample-barcoded 5' primer and a J-beta primer mix, a second PCR was run for roughly 6 to 12 cycles. In TCRdb, the 5' RACE reads were re-called with MiXCR into one record per CDR3 protein. The repertoire holds some 1,500,000 distinct CDR3 sequences, with around 40% as singletons. Sequences were obtained from blood. The receptor source for this set is a woman aged 18-35 years in good health.

The V gene is TRBV29-1, the J gene TRBJ2-1; possibly TRBD2 for D (6 bases). Germline V gene data show CDR1 as SQVTM and CDR2 as ANQGSEA. V gave up 6 bases and J gave up 0 bases, with 12 bases separating them. CDR3 length equals 14 residues. CDR3 protein: CSVPGLSSYNEQFF. The CDR3, as DNA: TGCAGCGTGCCGGGACTTAGCTCCTACAATGAGCAGTTCTTC.

This chain links TRBV5-8 with TRBJ2-2; D perhaps matches TRBD1 (6 bases). The V and J ends lost 4 bases and 3 bases respectively, with 10 bases between them. This CDR3 has 14 amino acids. Germline CDR1 is SGHTS and CDR2 is YDEGEE. CDR3 sequence reads: CASSTDRYTGELFF. In DNA, the CDR3 is TGTGCCAGCAGCACGGACAGATACACCGGGGAGCTGTTTTTT.